This T cell receptor (beta chain) is drawn from a study of graft-versus-host responses after intestinal transplantation. Study context: Recipients received multivisceral, liver-intestinal, or isolated intestinal transplants. Recipients across the board were started on anti-thymocyte globulin induction, then kept on tacrolimus and steroids for about three years.

Points on this clone: Antigen unknown.

The method was immunoSEQ multiplex PCR; TCRdb's version includes in-frame clones alone and lacks a portion of them. This sample has 45,000 to 55,000 clones, with about 93% found just once. Study-wide results and caveats: HvG clone declines early post-transplant were associated with peak circulating GvH levels. High graft-versus-host to host-versus-graft clonal ratios were seen in allografts of patients with graft-donor T cell macrochimerism.

The CDR3 is 14 amino acids. In germline, CDR1 is MDHEN, CDR2 SYDVKM. V was cut by 2 bases and J by 6 bases, with 13 bases left in between. The sample here was PBMCs, taken 750 to 800 days after a first intestinal transplant, on the day of a second. This TCR was recovered from a human patient who received an intestinal transplant, so some T cells may come from the graft donor. This chain connects TRBV28 to TRBJ2-5; TRBD1 might be the D (5 bases). The CDR3 DNA sequence: TGTGCCAGCAGTTTAACGGGCAGGGAAAAGACCCAGTACTTC. Translation: CASSLTGREKTQYF.